This T cell receptor beta chain was captured in a study of blood T cell repertoires in COVID-19. Study as a whole: The study drew acute and convalescent COVID-19 samples from the United States, Italy and Spain. Nucleic acid was either cDNA or gDNA, and it came from T cells, B-cell-depleted T cells, or PBMCs.

In the authors' methods: The assay estimated nucleated cells by amplifying reference gene primers. Only in-frame clones appear in the TCRdb table, and some are missing; sequencing was by immunoSEQ multiplex PCR. The DNA gave D and trimming, while V, J and clone size come from that table. The sample shows tens of thousands of clones, around three quarters of them seen only once. V was trimmed by 2 bases and J by 0 bases, leaving 7 bases between them. The germline V gene has CDR1 WNHNN and CDR2 SYGVQD (reference sequence). The CDR3 contains 14 residues. This receptor was obtained from a woman of 80 years or more with active or convalescent COVID-19. The rearrangement links TRBV10-1 to TRBJ1-1; the D is unclear. Sequencing used peripheral blood. This chain's CDR3 is CASSEGPLNTEAFF. The CDR3 DNA reads TGCGCCAGCAGTGAGGGGCCCTTGAACACTGAAGCTTTCTTT.